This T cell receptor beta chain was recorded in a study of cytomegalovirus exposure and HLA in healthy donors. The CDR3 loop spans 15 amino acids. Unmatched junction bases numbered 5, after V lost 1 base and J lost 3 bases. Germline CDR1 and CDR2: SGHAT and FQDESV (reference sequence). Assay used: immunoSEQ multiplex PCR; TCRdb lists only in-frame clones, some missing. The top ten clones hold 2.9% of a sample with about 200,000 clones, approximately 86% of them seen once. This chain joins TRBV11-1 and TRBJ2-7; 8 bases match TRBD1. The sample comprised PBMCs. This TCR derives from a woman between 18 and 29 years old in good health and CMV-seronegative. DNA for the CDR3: TGTGCCAGCAGCTTAGAGGGCAGGGGGCGCTACGAGCAGTACTTC. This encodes CASSLEGRGRYEQYF.